The 14 T cell receptor beta chains given below trace back to one sample, sequenced in a study of long-term antiretroviral therapy in people with HIV (dated by TCRdb to 2021 to 2024). The immunoSEQ hsTCRB v3.0 assay was used at survey level resolution to sequence the TRB variable region. TCRdb limited this immuneACCESS table to in-frame rearrangements with V and J called. A share of clones is missing; checked studies link under half to unresolved V genes, and the rest is unexplained. The sample table lists approximately 35,000 clones, nearly 95% of them with a count of one. The top ten clones comprise less than 4% of the sample. The sequences come from unsorted PBMCs, collected 5 to 5.5 years after starting antiretroviral therapy. These receptor sequences come from a woman in her fifties or sixties with HIV.

This chain links TRBV19 with TRBJ2-7; 8 nucleotides line up with TRBD1. V lost 2 bases, J lost 0 bases, and 3 bases stayed unmatched. The CDR3 consists of 15 residues. Germline assignment: CDR1 LNHDA and CDR2 SQIVND (reference sequence). CDR3: CASSIRTGFSYEQYF. DNA of the CDR3: TGTGCCAGTAGTATAAGGACAGGGTTCTCCTACGAGCAGTACTTC.

The rearrangement links TRBV9 to TRBJ2-1; 10 positions match TRBD2. Trimming at V came to 3 bases and at J to 9 bases, leaving 9 bases not matched to a gene. There are 15 residues in the CDR3. CDR1 and CDR2 from the germline V gene are SGDLS and YYNGEE. The CDR3 loop reads CASSASGGVFSEQFF. The DNA of the CDR3 is TGTGCCAGCAGCGCAAGCGGGGGGGTCTTCAGTGAGCAGTTCTTC.

The chain employs TRBV9 and TRBJ2-7, with 8 bases lining up with TRBD2. V was clipped by 5 bases and J by 9 bases; unmatched bases: 7. The germline V gene has CDR1 SGDLS and CDR2 YYNGEE. This CDR3 has 12 amino acids. In DNA form, the CDR3 reads TGTGCCAGCAGTGATACTAGCGGTCCGCAGTACTTC. Protein sequence: CASSDTSGPQYF. The whole variable domain, filled in from reference TRBV9 and TRBJ2-7, reads DSGVTQTPKHLITATGQRVTLRCSPRSGDLSVYWYQQSLDQGLQFLIQYYNGEERAKGNILERFSAQQFPDLHSELNLSSLELGDSALYFCASSDTSGPQYFGPGTRLTVT.

The J gene is TRBJ1-6, the V gene TRBV25-1; possible D gene TRBD1, 6 bases. Trimming left V 1 base short and J 7 bases short, with 11 bases between. CDR1 and CDR2 from the germline V gene are MGHDK and SYGVNS. CDR3 size: 15 residues. CDR3 protein: CASSELGGGNSPLHF. CDR3 coding DNA: TGTGCCAGCAGTGAATTAGGAGGGGGGAATTCACCCCTCCACTTT.

The V call is TRBV5-4, the J call TRBJ1-2; D unresolved. Germline CDR1 reads SGHNT; CDR2 reads YYREEE (reference sequence). V gave up 6 bases and J gave up 0 bases, with 15 bases separating them. CDR3 length: 15 residues. Here the CDR3 reads CASNVWAASNYGYTF. CDR3 bases: TGTGCCAGCAACGTTTGGGCAGCCTCTAACTATGGCTACACCTTC.

In nucleotides, the CDR3 is TGTGCCAGCAGCGAGGACAGAGAGAACACTGAAGCTTTCTTT. This translates into CASSEDRENTEAFF. V usage is TRBV5-4 and J usage is TRBJ1-1; D might be TRBD1 (6 bases). Germline V gene lookup returns CDR1 SGHNT and CDR2 YYREEE (reference sequence). This CDR3 comprises 14 residues. Trimming shortened V by 4 bases and J by 1 base, and 11 bases separated the two germline ends.

Comment on this clone: A read error may account for a junction end that differs from germline. This chain joins TRBV6-1 and TRBJ1-6, with D perhaps TRBD1 (6 bases). The length of the CDR3 is 13 residues. Germline V gene lookup returns CDR1 MNHNS and CDR2 SASEGT. CDR3 residues: CASSEGTIARGYF. The CDR3, as DNA: TGTGCCAGCAGTGAAGGGACAATCGCCAGGGGATACTTT.

The chain employs TRBV9 and TRBJ1-3; TRBD1 agrees at 7 bases. Per the germline V gene, CDR1 is SGDLS and CDR2 is YYNGEE. The CDR3 spans 16 residues. The V gene end was trimmed by 0 bases and the J gene end by 0 bases; junction bases not matched to a gene: 3. The CDR3 spells CASSVEGGFSGNTIYF. CDR3 coding DNA: TGTGCCAGCAGCGTAGAAGGGGGCTTCTCTGGAAACACCATATATTTT.

The CDR3: CASSAVGLQYF. Written as DNA, the CDR3 is TGTGCCAGCAGTGCCGTGGGTCTTCAGTACTTC. This chain connects TRBV6-5 to TRBJ2-4; D is unresolved. The CDR3 spans 11 residues. The germline V gene has CDR1 MNHEY and CDR2 SVGAGI. V was trimmed by 5 bases and J by 11 bases, leaving 10 bases between them.

The chain is built from TRBV7-9 and TRBJ1-1, with TRBD1 as a possible D gene (5 bases). CDR3 length: 14 residues. Trimming left V 5 bases short and J 4 bases short, with 14 bases between. CDR1 and CDR2 (germline): SEHNR, FQNEAQ (reference sequence). The CDR3 nucleotides are TGTGCCAGCAGCCAGGGCCCCGAAGGCACTGAAGCTTTCTTT. Its protein product is CASSQGPEGTEAFF.

The chain couples TRBV6-4 to TRBJ2-3; no firm D call. Trimming took 4 bases from V and 2 from J, leaving 10 bases between them. CDR1 MRHNA and CDR2 SNTAGT come from the germline V gene. The CDR3 consists of 14 residues. The CDR3 protein is CASSVGPATDTQYF. The CDR3 nucleotides read TGTGCCAGCAGTGTCGGACCAGCCACAGATACGCAGTATTTT.

J is TRBJ2-2 and V is TRBV2; D call uncertain. This CDR3 has 14 residues. The germline V gene encodes CDR1 SNHLY and CDR2 FYNNEI. V was trimmed by 8 bases and J by 2 bases, leaving 12 bases between them. DNA for the CDR3: TGTGCCAGCGTCTGGGAATCTAACACCGGGGAGCTGTTTTTT. The encoded protein is CASVWESNTGELFF.

The CDR3 loop reads CAIRSTGEGDTQYF. CDR3 nucleotides: TGTGCCATCAGGTCGACAGGGGAGGGAGATACGCAGTATTTT. The chain couples TRBV10-3 to TRBJ2-3; D is perhaps TRBD1 (8 bases). Trimming removed 6 bases at V and 5 bases at J, with 15 bases between. Germline CDR1 ENHRY, CDR2 SYGVKD. The CDR3 spans 14 residues.

V gene TRBV6-6 combines with J gene TRBJ2-7, with D possibly TRBD1 on 7 matching bases. Germline values: CDR1 MNHNY, CDR2 SVGAGI (reference sequence). The CDR3 contains 14 residues. Trimming removed 6 bases from V and 6 bases from J, with 18 bases in between. The CDR3 reads CASSVTPGGGEQYF. CDR3 nucleotides: TGTGCCAGCAGCGTAACCCCAGGGGGAGGCGAGCAGTACTTC.